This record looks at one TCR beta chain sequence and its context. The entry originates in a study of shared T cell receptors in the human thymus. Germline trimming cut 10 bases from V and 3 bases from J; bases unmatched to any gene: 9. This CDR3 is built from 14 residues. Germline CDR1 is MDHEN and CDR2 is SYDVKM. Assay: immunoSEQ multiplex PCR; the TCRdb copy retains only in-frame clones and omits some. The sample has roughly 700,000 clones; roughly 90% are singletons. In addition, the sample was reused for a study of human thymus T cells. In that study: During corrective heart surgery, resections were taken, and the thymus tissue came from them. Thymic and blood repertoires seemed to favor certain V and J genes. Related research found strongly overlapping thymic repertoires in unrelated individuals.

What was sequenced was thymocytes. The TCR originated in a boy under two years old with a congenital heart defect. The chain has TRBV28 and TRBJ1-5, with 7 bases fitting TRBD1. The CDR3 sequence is CATPDRAFNQPQHF. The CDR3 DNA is TGTGCCACCCCCGACAGGGCATTCAATCAGCCCCAGCATTTT.